Presented here are 5 T cell receptor beta chains from one specimen sequenced in a study of CD8 T cells in Susac syndrome. Random hexamers primed reverse transcription of about 0.5 to 1 ug RNA. TCRdb passed the immunoSEQ multiplex PCR reads through MiXCR, listing each CDR3 protein once. The sample lists roughly 200,000 distinct CDR3 sequences, 90% to 97% occurring once. Material for sequencing was CD4+ T cells from PBMCs. Receptors were obtained from a human donor with multiple sclerosis.

The chain carries TRBV5-1 and TRBJ2-5; the D gene is possibly TRBD1 (5 bases). The V gene's germline CDR1 is SGHRS and CDR2 YFSETQ. This CDR3 is 14 amino acids long. V gave up 3 bases and J gave up 2 bases, with 11 bases separating them. The CDR3 loop is CASSYGQSQETQYF. CDR3 DNA: TGCGCCAGCAGCTACGGACAATCACAAGAGACCCAGTACTTC.

V is TRBV18 and J is TRBJ2-2; D possibly corresponds to TRBD2 (7 bases). V was trimmed by 0 bases and J by 2 bases, leaving 13 bases between them. Germline assignment: CDR1 KGHSH and CDR2 LQKENI. This CDR3 is 17 amino acids long. DNA for the CDR3: TGTGCCAGCTCACCACCCACGCGCGGGGGCAACACCGGGGAGCTGTTTTTT. It translates to CASSPPTRGGNTGELFF.

CDR3 DNA sequence: TGCGCCAGCAGCCCGGGCCCGGGACAGGGTTTCGAGCAGTACTTC. It is translated as CASSPGPGQGFEQYF. The chain has TRBV5-1 and TRBJ2-7, with 9 positions matching TRBD1. The ends lost 4 bases at V and 6 bases at J; junction bases unmatched: 11. There are 15 residues in the CDR3. Germline CDR1 is SGHRS and CDR2 is YFSETQ.

The V gene is TRBV30, the J gene TRBJ2-7; 9 positions match TRBD2. The CDR3 contains 14 residues. After removal of 3 bases from V and 2 bases from J, the junction contained 5 bases not matched to a gene. Per the germline V gene, CDR1 is GTSNPN and CDR2 is SVGIG (reference sequence). CDR3 sequence (DNA): TGTGCCTGGAGCATGACTAGCGGTCCCTACGAGCAGTACTTC. It is translated as CAWSMTSGPYEQYF.

The rearrangement joins TRBV29-1 to TRBJ2-7; D remains unclear. The CDR3 loop spans 11 amino acids. Germline V gene sequence: CDR1 SQVTM, CDR2 ANQGSEA. Trimming shortened V by 1 base and J by 6 bases, and 7 bases separated the two germline ends. The CDR3 reads CSVEGGPEQYF. For the CDR3, the DNA is TGCAGCGTTGAAGGTGGCCCCGAGCAGTACTTC.